This entry lists 31 T cell receptor beta chains sequenced from one sample in a study of read filtering for tumor transcriptome and immune sequencing. Molecular barcoded adaptors covering alpha/delta and beta/gamma chains were used on 400 ng RNA. TCRdb reanalysed the reads using MiXCR and keeps one entry per CDR3 protein. Among roughly 130,000 distinct CDR3 sequences listed, 10% to 15% were seen once. The sample taken for sequencing was a population of CD138-negative cells sorted from bone marrow. The receptors stem from a donor at least 40 years old with multiple myeloma.

This clonotype came up many times. The genes are TRBV18 and TRBJ1-1, with 7 bases fitting TRBD1. This CDR3 has 14 amino acids. Germline assignment: CDR1 KGHSH and CDR2 LQKENI. The V segment lost 8 bases and the J segment 6 bases; nucleotides outside the gene matches: 12. The CDR3 nucleotides are TGTGCCAGCGCTTTCGGGACAGTCTCGCCTGAAGCTTTCTTT. Translating gives CASAFGTVSPEAFF.

In its sample, this clonotype was seen many times. CDR3 sequence reads: CATVAEQGENSPLHF. In DNA form, the CDR3 reads TGTGCCACAGTAGCGGAACAGGGCGAAAATTCACCCCTCCACTTT. The chain recombines TRBV10-3 with TRBJ1-6; D may be TRBD1 (6 bases). V was shortened by 10 bases and J by 7 bases, with 20 bases between the two germline ends. The CDR3 extends over 15 amino acids. Germline V lookup: CDR1 ENHRY, CDR2 SYGVKD.

On this clonotype: A read error is possible here, since a much larger clone lies one base away. Since no conserved phenylalanine or tryptophan closes the CDR3, a read error is the likely cause. The gene calls are TRBV4-1 and TRBJ1-1, with D uncertain. This CDR3 spans 14 amino acids. V gave up 0 bases and J gave up 5 bases, with 10 bases separating them. CDR1 and CDR2 (germline): MGHRA, YSYEKL. This chain's CDR3 is CASSQDTLVTEAFS. The DNA of the CDR3 is TGCGCCAGCAGCCAAGACACTCTTGTAACTGAAGCTTTCTCT.

This clonotype was seen repeatedly, ten times or more. V usage is TRBV10-3 and J usage is TRBJ2-2; 7 nucleotides agree with TRBD1. V lost 7 bases and J lost 5; bases outside the gene matches: 7. The CDR3 totals 14 residues. Germline loops: CDR1 ENHRY, CDR2 SYGVKD. This chain's CDR3 is CAITGTAGTGELFF. The CDR3 region has the DNA TGTGCCATCACCGGGACAGCAGGGACCGGGGAGCTGTTTTTT.

This clonotype came up many times. This chain connects TRBV10-3 to TRBJ2-1; TRBD1 might be the D (7 bases). The CDR3 is made up of 13 amino acids. Trimming left V 7 bases short and J 7 bases short, with 14 bases between. The germline gives CDR1 ENHRY, CDR2 SYGVKD. CDR3: CAIKETGRNEQFF. CDR3 DNA sequence: TGTGCCATCAAAGAGACAGGGAGGAATGAGCAGTTCTTC.

This clonotype was detected ten times or more. This CDR3 is CASKVSAANTEAFF. The CDR3, as DNA: TGTGCCAGCAAGGTCTCGGCTGCGAACACTGAAGCTTTCTTT. The V gene is TRBV6-5, the J gene TRBJ1-1; D call uncertain. CDR3 length equals 14 residues. The V gene lost 7 bases and the J gene lost 1 base, with 13 bases spanning the gap. Per germline, CDR1 MNHEY and CDR2 SVGAGI.

Ten or more counts support this clonotype. This chain connects TRBV28 to TRBJ2-7, with D perhaps matching TRBD1 or TRBD2 (5 bases each). The CDR3 has 14 amino acids. From germline, CDR1 is MDHEN and CDR2 SYDVKM. With 3 bases removed from V and 5 bases from J, the gap between germline ends came to 14 bases. In nucleotides, the CDR3 is TGTGCCAGCAGTTTCCTCGGGACGGTGAACGAGCAGTACTTC. Its protein is CASSFLGTVNEQYF.

There are many counts of this clonotype. The chain joins TRBV7-9 to TRBJ1-1; D remains unclear. The CDR3 runs to 17 residues. CDR1 and CDR2 from the germline V gene are SEHNR and FQNEAQ (reference sequence). The V gene lost 2 bases and the J gene lost 0 bases, with 16 bases spanning the gap. This chain's CDR3 is CASSLLGEFRLNTEAFF. The DNA of the CDR3 is TGTGCCAGCAGCTTACTGGGCGAGTTCCGGTTGAACACTGAAGCTTTCTTT.

This clonotype was observed at least ten times. The chain links TRBV5-1 to TRBJ1-5; 10 bases fit TRBD1. The CDR3 runs 15 residues. The junction had 6 bases not matched to a gene; V was cut back by 4 bases and J by 5 bases. Per the germline V gene, CDR1 is SGHRS and CDR2 is YFSETQ. The CDR3 nucleotides read TGCGCCAGCAGCACCGGGACAGGGGAGTATCAGCCCCAGCATTTT. Its protein product is CASSTGTGEYQPQHF. The complete variable domain, with remaining parts taken from reference TRBV5-1 and TRBJ1-5, reads KAGVTQTPRYLIKTRGQQVTLSCSPISGHRSVSWYQQTPGQGLQFLFEYFSETQRNKGNFPGRFSGRQFSNSRSEMNVSTLELGDSALYLCASSTGTGEYQPQHFGDGTRLSIL.

Concerning this clonotype itself: With a far larger clone one base away, a read error is the likely cause. This CDR3 is CASSLAAGELFF. For the CDR3, the DNA is TGTGCCAGCAGCTTAGCGGCCGGGGAGCTGTTTTTT. The V gene is TRBV11-2, the J gene TRBJ2-2; the D is unclear. The V gene's germline CDR1 is SGHAT and CDR2 FQNNGV. Between the trimmed V and J ends, which lost 1 base and 6 bases, there was a span of 3 bases. This CDR3 is 12 amino acids long.

V gene TRBV4-1 combines with J gene TRBJ2-2; 7 bases match TRBD1. Germline values: CDR1 MGHRA, CDR2 YSYEKL. The CDR3 consists of 17 residues. V lost 4 bases, J lost 1 base, and 9 bases stayed unmatched. The CDR3 loop is CASSLYHRGGNTGELFF. In nucleotides, the CDR3 is TGCGCCAGCAGCCTGTATCACAGGGGCGGGAACACCGGGGAGCTGTTTTTT.

This clonotype was observed many times. The rearrangement uses TRBV6-1 and TRBJ1-1; D is undetermined. Between the trimmed V and J ends, which lost 3 bases and 4 bases, there was a span of 9 bases. The CDR3 extends over 13 amino acids. Germline assignment: CDR1 MNHNS and CDR2 SASEGT. In DNA, the CDR3 is TGTGCCAGCAGTGACAGGCCGGGCACTGAAGCTTTCTTT. The encoded protein is CASSDRPGTEAFF.

This clonotype was detected many times. A junction boundary mismatches the germline segment, possibly from a read error. The V and J genes are TRBV7-7 and TRBJ2-5, with 7 positions matching TRBD2. Looked up from germline, CDR1 is SSHAT and CDR2 is FNYEAQ (reference sequence). The CDR3 runs 15 residues. CDR3 nucleotides: TGTGCTAGCAGCTTGTTGGGACTACCCGATGAGACCCAGTACTTC. This translates into CASSLLGLPDETQYF.

This clonotype was detected many times. The V and J genes are TRBV2 and TRBJ1-5, with D perhaps TRBD1 (6 bases). V dropped 2 bases and J dropped 2 bases, with 7 bases sitting between them. This CDR3 spans 14 amino acids. From germline, CDR1 is SNHLY and CDR2 FYNNEI. The CDR3 coding sequence is TGTGCCAGCAGTGAAAGACAGGGCAATCAGCCCCAGCATTTT. Its translation is CASSERQGNQPQHF.

The table lists this clonotype with many counts. The genes are TRBV6-5 and TRBJ2-3; 8 nucleotides agree with TRBD1. Germline loops: CDR1 MNHEY, CDR2 SVGAGI. The CDR3 extends over 15 amino acids. V dropped 6 bases and J dropped 1; count of bases not matched to a gene: 6. The CDR3 sequence is CASRSQGGRTDTQYF. The CDR3 nucleotides read TGTGCCAGCAGGTCACAGGGGGGTCGCACAGATACGCAGTATTTT.

This clonotype was detected ten times or more. The chain combines TRBV7-3 with TRBJ2-1, with TRBD2 matching over 12 bases. Germline CDR1 is SGHTA and CDR2 is FQGTGA. This CDR3 comprises 17 residues. V shed 4 bases and J 8 bases; nucleotides not matched to a gene: 12. This CDR3 reads CASSSRLAGDGGDEQFF. The CDR3 DNA is TGTGCCAGCAGCTCCAGACTAGCGGGAGATGGTGGGGATGAGCAGTTCTTC. Variable domain in full (rest from reference TRBV7-3 and TRBJ2-1): GAGVSQTPSNKVTEKGKYVELRCDPISGHTALYWYRQSLGQGPEFLIYFQGTGAADDSGLPNDRFFAVRPEGSVSTLKIQRTERGDSAVYLCASSSRLAGDGGDEQFFGPGTRLTVL.

This clonotype came up many times. The genes are TRBV6-5 and TRBJ2-2, with D tentatively TRBD2 (6 bases). Germline values: CDR1 MNHEY, CDR2 SVGAGI. This CDR3 spans 19 amino acids. Trimming left V 2 bases short and J 2 bases short, with 21 bases between. The CDR3 DNA is TGTGCCAGCAGTTACGGACCCTTTGGTATAGCGGCTAACACCGGGGAGCTGTTTTTT. It specifies CASSYGPFGIAANTGELFF.

In this sample, this clonotype turned up a few times. The chain has TRBV6-1 and TRBJ2-1; TRBD1 is a possible D gene (6 bases). This CDR3 is built from 15 residues. The ends were cut back, 4 bases at V and 6 bases at J, with 16 bases in the middle. The germline gives CDR1 MNHNS, CDR2 SASEGT. The CDR3 DNA is TGTGCCAGCAGTGTGGGGGCATTAAGTGTCAATGAGCAGTTCTTC. Its protein product is CASSVGALSVNEQFF.

The table lists this clonotype with a few counts. The rearrangement uses TRBV30 and TRBJ1-5; D call uncertain. The CDR3 has 12 amino acids. The V gene's germline CDR1 is GTSNPN and CDR2 SVGIG (reference sequence). Deletions cut 2 bases from V and 6 bases from J, with 8 bases between. CDR3 sequence reads: CAWSTRVQPQHF. The CDR3 region has the DNA TGTGCCTGGAGTACTAGGGTTCAGCCCCAGCATTTT.

The J gene is TRBJ1-1, the V gene TRBV12-3 or TRBV12-4; possible D gene TRBD1, 6 bases. The CDR3 runs to 14 residues. V lost 3 bases to trimming and J lost 4 bases, with 12 bases between them. This CDR3 reads CASSFAGAGTEAFF. Written as DNA, the CDR3 is TGTGCCAGCAGTTTTGCGGGGGCCGGCACTGAAGCTTTCTTT.

The chain couples TRBV6-4 to TRBJ2-3; possible D gene TRBD1, 6 bases. This CDR3 spans 17 amino acids. In germline, CDR1 is MRHNA, CDR2 SNTAGT. The V and J ends lost 10 bases and 0 bases respectively, with 23 bases between them. CDR3 DNA: TGTGCCATGAGGGACAAAGAACTAGATGCTAGCACAGATACGCAGTATTTT. Encoded protein: CAMRDKELDASTDTQYF.

As for this clonotype: A much larger clone is a single base away; this may be a read error. The DNA of the CDR3 is TGCGCCAGCAGCCCGGAGACCGGCGGACTGGGGAGGACCCTCCACTTT. It is translated as CASSPETGGLGRTLHF. The chain couples TRBV5-1 to TRBJ1-1; D gene ambiguous. The end of the DNA aligns better with TRBJ1-6, so the J call may be wrong. The CDR3 sequence is 16 residues long. CDR1 is SGHRS, CDR2 YFSETQ, per germline.

This clonotype was seen repeatedly, ten times or more. The rearrangement joins TRBV21-1 to TRBJ2-1; the D call in the table, TRBD2, was not verified against the DNA. TRBV21-1 is assigned pseudogene status. This CDR3 has 16 amino acids. The CDR3 bases are TGTGCCAGCAGCAAAGGGGGGAGGGAGGGCTACAATGAGCAGTTCTTC. Translation: CASSKGGREGYNEQFF.

For this clonotype: A much more abundant neighbour one base away suggests this may be a read error. The V call is TRBV6-5, the J call TRBJ2-7; tentative D call: TRBD1 (6 bases). Per the germline V gene, CDR1 is MNHEY and CDR2 is SVGAGI. There are 15 residues in the CDR3. The chain's CDR3 is CASSHRGQHPYEQHF. The CDR3 nucleotides are TGTGCCAGCAGTCACCGAGGACAGCACCCCTACGAGCAGCACTTC.

In its sample, this clonotype was seen many times. The CDR3 region has the DNA TGTGCCAGCAGCGTAGATCCAGCGGGGGTGATCACAGATACGCAGTATTTT. Its protein product is CASSVDPAGVITDTQYF. V usage is TRBV9 and J usage is TRBJ2-3; 8 positions agree with TRBD2. J gave up 2 bases and V 0 bases, and 8 bases lay outside the gene matches. Germline values: CDR1 SGDLS, CDR2 YYNGEE. The CDR3 is made up of 17 amino acids.

Notes on this clonotype: This may be a read error, as it is one base from a much larger clone. This sequence joins TRBV12-3 or TRBV12-4 and TRBJ2-5; TRBD1 aligns across 8 bases. V shed 5 bases and J 5 bases; nucleotides not matched to a gene: 10. CDR3 length equals 15 residues. CDR3: CASSPGQEAVETQYF. CDR3 nucleotides: TGTGCCAGCAGTCCGGGACAGGAGGCCGTTGAGACCCAGTACTTC.

Comments on this clonotype: This may arise from a read error, as a much more abundant clone is one base away. The rearrangement links TRBV6-1 to TRBJ2-3, with unresolved D. Deletions cut 11 bases from V and 5 bases from J, with 14 bases between. There are 12 residues in the CDR3. CDR1 is MNHNS, CDR2 SASEGT, per germline. The CDR3 DNA reads TGTGCCGGCGACCGTATTAAAGATACGCAGTATTTT. Residues: CAGDRIKDTQYF.

This clonotype was counted ten times or more. The chain has TRBV29-1 and TRBJ1-5, with TRBD1 matching over 7 bases. Unmatched junction bases numbered 10, after V lost 7 bases and J lost 7 bases. Germline CDR1 SQVTM, CDR2 ANQGSEA. CDR3 size: 13 residues. The CDR3 DNA sequence: TGCAGCGGCCAAGGGGGCCCGGGGCAGCCCCAGCATTTT. Its protein is CSGQGGPGQPQHF.

Many counts were recorded for this clonotype. The chain employs TRBV20-1 and TRBJ2-1; D not certain. CDR3 length: 14 amino acids. V was trimmed by 4 bases and J by 0 bases, leaving 10 bases between them. Germline-derived CDR1 and CDR2 are DFQATT and SNEGSKA (reference sequence). The CDR3 sequence: CSAMWSGSYNEQFF. The CDR3 DNA is TGCAGTGCTATGTGGTCGGGCTCCTACAATGAGCAGTTCTTC.

Concerning this clonotype itself: A much larger clone differs from this one at a single base, so this may be a read error. The genes are TRBV6-5 and TRBJ1-4; D unresolved. The CDR3 sequence is 15 residues long. Germline assignment: CDR1 MNHEY and CDR2 SVGAGI. The CDR3 DNA is TGTGCCAGCGGTTACTCGGGCCCCGGACGGGAAAAACTGTTTTTT. The encoded protein is CASGYSGPGREKLFF.

To note about this clonotype: This sequence may be a read error, since a much larger clone differs from it by one base. The chain has TRBV20-1 and TRBJ2-3; 7 bases match TRBD2. CDR1 DFQATT and CDR2 SNEGSKA come from the germline V gene (reference sequence). The CDR3 sequence is 13 residues long. CDR3: CGARDYLTDTQYF. CDR3 DNA: TGCGGTGCTCGGGACTACCTCACAGATACGCAGTATTTT.